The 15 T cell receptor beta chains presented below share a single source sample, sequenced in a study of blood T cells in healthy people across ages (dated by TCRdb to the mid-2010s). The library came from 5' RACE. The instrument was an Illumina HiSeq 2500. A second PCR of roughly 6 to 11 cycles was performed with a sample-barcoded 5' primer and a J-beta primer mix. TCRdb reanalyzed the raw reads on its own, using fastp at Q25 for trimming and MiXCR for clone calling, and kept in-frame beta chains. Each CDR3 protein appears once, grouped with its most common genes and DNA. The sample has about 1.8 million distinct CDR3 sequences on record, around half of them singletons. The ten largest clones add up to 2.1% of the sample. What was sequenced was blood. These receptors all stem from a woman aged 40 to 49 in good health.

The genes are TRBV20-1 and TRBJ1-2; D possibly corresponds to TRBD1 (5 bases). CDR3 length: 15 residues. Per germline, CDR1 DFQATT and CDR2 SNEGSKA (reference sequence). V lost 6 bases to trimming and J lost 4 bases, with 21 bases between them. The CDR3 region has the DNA TGCAGTGCCAGGACACTGCCGAAGTCTTCCTATGGCTACACCTTC. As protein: CSARTLPKSSYGYTF.

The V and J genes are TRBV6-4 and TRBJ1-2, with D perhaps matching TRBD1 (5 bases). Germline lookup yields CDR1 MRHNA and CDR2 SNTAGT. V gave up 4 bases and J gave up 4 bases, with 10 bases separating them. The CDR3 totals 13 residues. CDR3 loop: CASSAPGGYGYTF. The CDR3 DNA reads TGTGCCAGCAGTGCCCCGGGGGGCTATGGCTACACCTTC.

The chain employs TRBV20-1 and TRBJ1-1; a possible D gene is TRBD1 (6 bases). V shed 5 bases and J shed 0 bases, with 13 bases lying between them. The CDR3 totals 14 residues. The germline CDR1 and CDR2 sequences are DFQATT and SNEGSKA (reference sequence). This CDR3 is CSAPSGGLNTEAFF. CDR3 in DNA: TGCAGTGCTCCCTCGGGGGGCTTGAACACTGAAGCTTTCTTT.

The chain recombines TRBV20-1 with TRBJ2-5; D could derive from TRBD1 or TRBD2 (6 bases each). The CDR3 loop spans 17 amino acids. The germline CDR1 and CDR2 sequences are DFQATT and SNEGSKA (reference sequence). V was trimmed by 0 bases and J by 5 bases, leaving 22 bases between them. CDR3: CSARDRIGGRGRETQYF. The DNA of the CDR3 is TGCAGTGCTAGAGATCGGATAGGGGGGCGAGGAAGGGAGACCCAGTACTTC.

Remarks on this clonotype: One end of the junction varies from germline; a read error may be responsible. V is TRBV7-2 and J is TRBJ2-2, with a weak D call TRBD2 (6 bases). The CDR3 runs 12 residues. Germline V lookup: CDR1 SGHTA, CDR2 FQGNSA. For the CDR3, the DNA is TGTGCCAGCAGCTTAGGAACCGGGGGGCTGTTTTTT. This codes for CASSLGTGGLFF.

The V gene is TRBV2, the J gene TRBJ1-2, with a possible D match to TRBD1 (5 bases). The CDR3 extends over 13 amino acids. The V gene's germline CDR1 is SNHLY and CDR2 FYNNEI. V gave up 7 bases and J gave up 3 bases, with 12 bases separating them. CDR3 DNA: TGTGCCAGCAAGGGGATCTCTTACTATGGCTACACCTTC. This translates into CASKGISYYGYTF.

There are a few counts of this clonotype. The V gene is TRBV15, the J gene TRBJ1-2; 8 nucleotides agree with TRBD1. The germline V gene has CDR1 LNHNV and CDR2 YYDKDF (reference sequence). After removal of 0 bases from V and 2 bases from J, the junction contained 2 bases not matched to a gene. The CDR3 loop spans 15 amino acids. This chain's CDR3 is CATSREGQANYGYTF. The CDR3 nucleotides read TGTGCCACCAGCAGAGAGGGACAGGCGAACTATGGCTACACCTTC.

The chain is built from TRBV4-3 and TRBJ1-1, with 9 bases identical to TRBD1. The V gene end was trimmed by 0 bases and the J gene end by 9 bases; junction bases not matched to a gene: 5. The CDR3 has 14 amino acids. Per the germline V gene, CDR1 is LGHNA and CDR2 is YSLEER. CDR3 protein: CASSQEPGTGQAFF. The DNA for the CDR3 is TGCGCCAGCAGCCAAGAACCCGGGACAGGGCAAGCTTTCTTT.

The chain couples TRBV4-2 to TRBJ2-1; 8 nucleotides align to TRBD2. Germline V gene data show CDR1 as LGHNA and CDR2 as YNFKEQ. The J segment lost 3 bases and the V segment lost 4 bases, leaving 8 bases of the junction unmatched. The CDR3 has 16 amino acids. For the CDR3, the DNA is TGTGCCAGCAGCCCCCTCCCAGCGGGAGACTACAATGAGCAGTTCTTC. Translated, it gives CASSPLPAGDYNEQFF.

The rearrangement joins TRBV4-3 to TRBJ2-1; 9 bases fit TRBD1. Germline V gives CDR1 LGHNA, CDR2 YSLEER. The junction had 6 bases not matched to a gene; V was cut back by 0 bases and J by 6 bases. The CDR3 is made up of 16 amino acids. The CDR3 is CASSQEADRGVNEQFF. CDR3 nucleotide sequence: TGCGCCAGCAGCCAAGAGGCGGACAGGGGTGTCAATGAGCAGTTCTTC.

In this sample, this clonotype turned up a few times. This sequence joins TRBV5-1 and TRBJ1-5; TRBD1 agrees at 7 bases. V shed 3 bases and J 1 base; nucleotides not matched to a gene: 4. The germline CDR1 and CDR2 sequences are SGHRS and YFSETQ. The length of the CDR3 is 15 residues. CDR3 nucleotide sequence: TGCGCCAGCAGCTCCACAGGGGCAAGCAATCAGCCCCAGCATTTT. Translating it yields CASSSTGASNQPQHF. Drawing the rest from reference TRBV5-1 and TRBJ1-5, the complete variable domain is KAGVTQTPRYLIKTRGQQVTLSCSPISGHRSVSWYQQTPGQGLQFLFEYFSETQRNKGNFPGRFSGRQFSNSRSEMNVSTLELGDSALYLCASSSTGASNQPQHFGDGTRLSIL.

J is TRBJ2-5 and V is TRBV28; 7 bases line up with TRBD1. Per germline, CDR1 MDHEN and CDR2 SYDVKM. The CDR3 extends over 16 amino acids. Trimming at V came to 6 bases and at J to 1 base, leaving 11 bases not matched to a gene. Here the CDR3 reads CASSQPSGTVQETQYF. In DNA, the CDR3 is TGTGCCAGCAGCCAGCCGTCCGGGACAGTCCAAGAGACCCAGTACTTC. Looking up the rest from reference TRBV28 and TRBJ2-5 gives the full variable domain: DVKVTQSSRYLVKRTGEKVFLECVQDMDHENMFWYRQDPGLGLRLIYFSYDVKMKEKGDIPEGYSVSREKKERFSLILESASTNQTSMYLCASSQPSGTVQETQYFGPGTRLLVL.

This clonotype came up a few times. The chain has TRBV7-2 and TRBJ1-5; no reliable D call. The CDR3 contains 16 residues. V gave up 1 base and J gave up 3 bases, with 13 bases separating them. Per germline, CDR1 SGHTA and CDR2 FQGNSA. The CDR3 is CASSLVDHLSNQPQHF. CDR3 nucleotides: TGTGCCAGCAGCTTAGTAGACCACCTGTCCAATCAGCCCCAGCATTTT. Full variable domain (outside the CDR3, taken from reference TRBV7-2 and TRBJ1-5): GAGVSQSPSNKVTEKGKDVELRCDPISGHTALYWYRQSLGQGLEFLIYFQGNSAPDKSGLPSDRFSAERTGGSVSTLTIQRTQQEDSAVYLCASSLVDHLSNQPQHFGDGTRLSIL.

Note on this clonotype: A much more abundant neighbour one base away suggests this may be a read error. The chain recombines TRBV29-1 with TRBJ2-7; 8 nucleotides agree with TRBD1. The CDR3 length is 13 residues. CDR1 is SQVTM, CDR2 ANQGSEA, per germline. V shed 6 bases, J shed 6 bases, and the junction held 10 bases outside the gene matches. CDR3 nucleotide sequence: TGCAGCGTGACCGGACAGGGATTCTGCGAGCAGTACTTC. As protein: CSVTGQGFCEQYF.

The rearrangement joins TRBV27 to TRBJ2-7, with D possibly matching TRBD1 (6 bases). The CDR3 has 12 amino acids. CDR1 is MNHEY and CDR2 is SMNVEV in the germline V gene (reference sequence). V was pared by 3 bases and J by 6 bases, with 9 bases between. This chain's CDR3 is CASSFVRGEQYF. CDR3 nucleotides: TGTGCCAGCAGTTTTGTCAGGGGCGAGCAGTACTTC.